The clone carrying this T cell receptor beta chain was observed at least ten times. J lost 4 bases, V lost 6 bases, and 11 bases had no gene match. CDR1 is SGHVS and CDR2 is FNYEAQ in the germline V gene. The length of the CDR3 is 18 residues. The entry originates in a study of Graves' ophthalmopathy and Graves' hyperthyroidism. Amplified TCR beta CDR3 regions were obtained using RNA transcripts as template. Second-round multiplex PCR followed a first-round RT-PCR using HTBI primers. TCRdb re-derived calls from the multiplex PCR reads in MiXCR, one entry per CDR3 protein. The sample records 300,000 to 400,000 distinct CDR3 sequences, roughly 16% being singletons.

This TCR was sampled from an adult man with Graves' ophthalmopathy. Sequencing used peripheral blood. The J gene is TRBJ2-2, the V gene TRBV7-6, with 13 bases aligning to TRBD2. The chain's CDR3 is CASRPTTSGGSSTGELFF. CDR3 coding DNA: TGTGCCAGCAGGCCAACGACTAGCGGGGGGTCGAGCACCGGGGAGCTGTTTTTT.